The clone carrying this T cell receptor beta chain was seen only a few times. The CDR3 consists of 15 residues. With V trimmed by 5 bases and J by 6 bases, 12 bases remained unmatched. Germline CDR1 SQVTM, CDR2 ANQGSEA. Investigators excluded patients with uncontrolled infection, other autoimmune disease, pregnancy or lactation. Diagnostic assessment was based on clinical symptoms, serum thyroxine and TRAb, thyroid ultrasound and orbital computed tomography. This record belongs to a study of T cells in Graves' hyperthyroidism and ophthalmopathy. Study summary: Peripheral blood draws took place at initial diagnosis, ahead of any treatment.

The CDR3 regions of TCR beta were amplified from RNA transcripts. Using the HTBI primer set, a first-round RT-PCR was run on the TCR CDR3. MiXCR was run by TCRdb on the multiplex PCR reads, yielding one entry per CDR3 protein. This sample has about 740,000 distinct CDR3 sequences; roughly 15% occur once, and the top ten carry roughly 10%. This receptor was identified in a woman younger than 30 with Graves' hyperthyroidism. The sequencing sample was made of blood. This chain joins TRBV29-1 and TRBJ2-3, with 9 nucleotides matching TRBD2. CDR3 nucleotide sequence: TGCAGCGTTACCACTGCCGCGGGAGGGGGGGATACGCAGTATTTT. The encoded protein is CSVTTAAGGGDTQYF.